The present T cell receptor (beta chain) was sequenced within a study of blood T cell repertoires in COVID-19. On the study more broadly: Spain, Italy and the United States supplied samples that represented acute and convalescent COVID-19. T cells, B-cell-depleted T cells, or PBMCs supplied cDNA or gDNA.

This clone was picked up a small number of times. Authors' methods: Estimated nucleated cell counts came from reference gene primer amplification. Generated by immunoSEQ multiplex PCR, the TCRdb table keeps only in-frame clones and is missing some. The DNA was the basis for D and trimming; V, J and clone size are from that table. The repertoire has tens of thousands of clones, almost 90% of them found once; the top ten carry 4.3%. Deletions cut 8 bases from V and 0 bases from J, with 11 bases between. The germline CDR1 and CDR2 sequences are SNHLY and FYNNEI. This CDR3 region has 13 residues. This sequence joins TRBV2 and TRBJ2-7, with a weak D call TRBD1 (6 bases). The sample consisted of peripheral blood. This clonotype was obtained from a woman at least 80 years old with active or convalescent COVID-19. The CDR3 DNA is TGTGCCAGCTCCGGACAGAGCTCCTACGAGCAGTACTTC. It codes for CASSGQSSYEQYF.